This T cell receptor beta chain was recovered during a study of blood T cell repertoires in COVID-19. Study-wide context: The analysed material was cDNA or gDNA that came from T cells, B-cell-depleted T cells, or PBMCs.

The CDR3 consists of 16 residues. The V gene's germline CDR1 is MNHEY and CDR2 SVGEGT. V gave up 2 bases and J gave up 2 bases, with 13 bases separating them. This clone has just one count. In the source study's methods: Amplification with reference gene primers provided the estimates of nucleated cell counts. The repertoire was sequenced with immunoSEQ multiplex PCR; TCRdb's copy has only in-frame clones and lacks some. V and J calls and clone size are given by that table; D and trimming were obtained from the DNA. The repertoire holds more than 60,000 clones, with more than 75% as singletons. This chain uses TRBV6-2 or TRBV6-3 with TRBJ2-1; D possibly corresponds to TRBD2 (6 bases). This receptor was identified in a woman at least 80 years old with acute or convalescent COVID-19. The sequencing sample was made of peripheral blood. The CDR3 loop reads CASSYAREKAYNEQFF. For the CDR3, the DNA is TGTGCCAGCAGTTACGCCCGGGAGAAGGCCTACAATGAGCAGTTCTTC.